Listed here are 4 T cell receptor beta chains from one sample, sequenced in a study of blood T cell repertoires in COVID-19. Produced via immunoSEQ multiplex PCR; TCRdb's table is partial and in-frame only. The table includes over 60,000 clones, 86% detected once. Material: peripheral blood. These receptors all stem from a woman aged 60-75 years with acute or convalescent COVID-19.

V gene TRBV5-1 combines with J gene TRBJ1-1; TRBD1 aligns across 7 bases. V was pared by 4 bases and J by 4 bases, with 7 bases of the junction left unmatched. CDR3 length: 14 amino acids. Germline assignment: CDR1 SGHRS and CDR2 YFSETQ. CDR3 sequence (DNA): TGCGCCAGCAGCGCCGGGACAGCGGGCACTGAAGCTTTCTTT. Translation gives CASSAGTAGTEAFF.

The chain joins TRBV24-1 to TRBJ2-5; the D is unclear. Germline CDR1 KGHDR, CDR2 SFDVKD. CDR3 length: 14 residues. V lost 4 bases to trimming and J lost 5 bases, with 13 bases between them. CDR3 DNA sequence: TGTGCCACCAGTGACTGGGCCACTGGGGAGACCCAGTACTTC. Translating it yields CATSDWATGETQYF.

The rearrangement joins TRBV6-5 to TRBJ1-4; 7 nucleotides line up with TRBD1. The junction had 5 bases not matched to a gene; V was cut back by 6 bases and J by 7 bases. This CDR3 contains 13 residues. CDR1 is MNHEY, CDR2 SVGAGI, per germline. The CDR3 region is CASRATGTEKLFF. The CDR3 nucleotides are TGTGCCAGCAGGGCGACAGGGACTGAAAAACTGTTTTTT.

This clone was found once. The chain has TRBV6-5 and TRBJ2-7, with TRBD1 identical over 8 bases. Losses at the gene ends were 2 bases for V and 7 bases for J; bases not matched to a gene: 7. This CDR3 is 14 amino acids long. The germline V gene has CDR1 MNHEY and CDR2 SVGAGI. The CDR3: CASSYQIGQGEQYF. For the CDR3, the DNA is TGTGCCAGCAGTTACCAAATTGGACAGGGTGAGCAGTACTTC.